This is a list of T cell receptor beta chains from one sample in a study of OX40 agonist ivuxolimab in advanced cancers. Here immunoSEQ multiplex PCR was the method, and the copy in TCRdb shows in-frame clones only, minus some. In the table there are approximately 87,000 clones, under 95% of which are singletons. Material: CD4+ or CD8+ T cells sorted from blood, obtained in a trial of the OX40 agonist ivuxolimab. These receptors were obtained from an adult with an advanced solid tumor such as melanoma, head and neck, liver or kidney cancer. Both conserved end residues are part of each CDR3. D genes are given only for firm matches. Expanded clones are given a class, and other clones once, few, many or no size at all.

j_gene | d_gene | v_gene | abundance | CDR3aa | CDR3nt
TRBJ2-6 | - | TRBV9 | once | CASTGDRVRSGANVLTF | TGTGCCAGTACGGGAGACAGGGTACGCTCTGGGGCCAACGTCCTGACTTTC
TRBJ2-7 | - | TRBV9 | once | CASSVGARAGSYEQYF | TGTGCCAGCAGCGTAGGAGCCAGGGCCGGAAGCTACGAGCAGTACTTC
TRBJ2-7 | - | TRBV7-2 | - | CASSLAHTGAAYEQYF | TGTGCCAGCAGCTTAGCGCACACGGGAGCGGCCTACGAGCAGTACTTC
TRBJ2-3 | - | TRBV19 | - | CASSFMSDTQYF | TGTGCCAGTAGTTTTATGTCAGATACGCAGTATTTT
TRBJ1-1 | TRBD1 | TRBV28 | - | CASSLVAGGAEGTEAFF | TGTGCCAGCAGTTTAGTTGCAGGGGGGGCTGAGGGAACTGAAGCTTTCTTT
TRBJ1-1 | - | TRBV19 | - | CASSKGVLDTEAFF | TGTGCCAGTAGTAAAGGGGTTTTAGACACTGAAGCTTTCTTT
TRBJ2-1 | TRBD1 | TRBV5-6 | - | CASSLDSGTGYNEQFF | TGTGCCAGCAGCTTGGACTCAGGGACAGGTTACAATGAGCAGTTCTTC
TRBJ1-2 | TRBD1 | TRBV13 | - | CASSPRTGGAGGYTF | TGTGCCAGCAGCCCGCGGACAGGGGGCGCGGGGGGCTACACCTTC
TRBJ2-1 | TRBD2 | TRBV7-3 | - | CASSSPLAGPYNEQFF | TGTGCCAGCAGCTCCCCTCTAGCGGGTCCCTACAATGAGCAGTTCTTC
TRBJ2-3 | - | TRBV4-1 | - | CASSLLISTDTQYF | TGCGCCAGCAGCCTCCTGATCAGCACAGATACGCAGTATTTT
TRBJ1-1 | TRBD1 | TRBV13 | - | CASSPTGGPGTEAFF | TGTGCCAGCAGCCCGACAGGGGGCCCGGGCACTGAAGCTTTCTTT
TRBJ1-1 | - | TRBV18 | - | CASSPTRRGDTEAFF | TGTGCCAGCTCACCGACACGACGGGGGGACACTGAAGCTTTCTTT
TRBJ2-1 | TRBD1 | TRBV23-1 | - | CASSHPRQGAYEQFF | TGCGCCAGCAGTCACCCTAGACAGGGGGCTTATGAGCAGTTCTTC
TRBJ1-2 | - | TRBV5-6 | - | CASSPGRVRDYGYTF | TGTGCCAGCAGCCCTGGGAGGGTAAGGGACTATGGCTACACCTTC
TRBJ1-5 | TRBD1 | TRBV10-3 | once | CAISVDRVFRQPQHF | TGTGCCATCAGTGTTGACAGGGTCTTTCGTCAGCCCCAGCATTTT
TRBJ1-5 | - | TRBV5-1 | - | CASSLGTVNQPQHF | TGCGCCAGCAGCTTGGGAACAGTCAATCAGCCCCAGCATTTT
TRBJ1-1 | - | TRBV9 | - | CASSVAPDALNTEAFF | TGTGCCAGCAGCGTAGCGCCGGACGCATTGAACACTGAAGCTTTCTTT
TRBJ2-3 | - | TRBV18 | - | CASSPLITDTQYF | TGTGCCAGCTCACCACTAATCACAGATACGCAGTATTTT
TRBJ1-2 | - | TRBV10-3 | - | CAITPGGYGYTF | TGTGCCATCACCCCGGGGGGGTATGGCTACACCTTC
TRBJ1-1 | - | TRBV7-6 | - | CASSFSIGTEAFF | TGTGCCAGCAGCTTCTCAATAGGCACTGAAGCTTTCTTT
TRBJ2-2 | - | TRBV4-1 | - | CASSQDPGGNTGELFF | TGCGCCAGCAGCCAAGATCCGGGGGGCAACACCGGGGAGCTGTTTTTT
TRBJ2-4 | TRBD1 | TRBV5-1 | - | CASSLTYDRGANIQYF | TGCGCCAGCAGCTTGACTTATGACAGGGGCGCAAACATTCAGTACTTC
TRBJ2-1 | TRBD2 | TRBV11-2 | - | CASSLDRLADEQFF | TGTGCCAGCAGCTTAGACCGACTAGCCGATGAGCAGTTCTTC
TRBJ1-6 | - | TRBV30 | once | CAWSGGTLNNSPLHF | TGTGCCTGGAGTGGCGGGACACTAAATAATTCACCCCTCCACTTT
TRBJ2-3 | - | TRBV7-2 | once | CAGSIPGNTDTQYF | TGTGCCGGCAGCATCCCCGGAAACACAGATACGCAGTATTTT
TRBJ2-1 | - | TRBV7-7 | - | CASSLGPWNEQFF | TGTGCTAGCAGCTTGGGACCTTGGAATGAGCAGTTCTTC
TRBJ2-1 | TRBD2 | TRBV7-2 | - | CASSLASGGAYNEQFF | TGTGCCAGCAGCCTTGCTAGCGGGGGAGCTTACAATGAGCAGTTCTTC
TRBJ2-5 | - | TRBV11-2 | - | CASSIVTAQYF | TGTGCCAGCAGCATCGTGACCGCCCAGTACTTC
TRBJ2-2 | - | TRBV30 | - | CAWGPYGQTTMNTGELFF | TGTGCCTGGGGGCCGTATGGGCAGACTACAATGAACACCGGGGAGCTGTTTTTT
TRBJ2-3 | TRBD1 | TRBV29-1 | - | CSVDRQGRYSDTQYF | TGCAGCGTTGACAGACAGGGCCGGTATTCTGATACGCAGTATTTT
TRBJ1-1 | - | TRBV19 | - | CASIPRGRTNMNTEAFF | TGTGCCAGTATCCCGAGAGGGAGAACGAACATGAACACTGAAGCTTTCTTT
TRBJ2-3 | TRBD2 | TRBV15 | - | CATSSERTSGTNTQYF | TGTGCCACCAGCAGCGAAAGAACTAGCGGGACGAATACGCAGTATTTT
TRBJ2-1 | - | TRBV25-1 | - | CASSESRLISYNEQFF | TGTGCCAGCAGTGAGAGCCGGTTAATTTCCTACAATGAGCAGTTCTTC